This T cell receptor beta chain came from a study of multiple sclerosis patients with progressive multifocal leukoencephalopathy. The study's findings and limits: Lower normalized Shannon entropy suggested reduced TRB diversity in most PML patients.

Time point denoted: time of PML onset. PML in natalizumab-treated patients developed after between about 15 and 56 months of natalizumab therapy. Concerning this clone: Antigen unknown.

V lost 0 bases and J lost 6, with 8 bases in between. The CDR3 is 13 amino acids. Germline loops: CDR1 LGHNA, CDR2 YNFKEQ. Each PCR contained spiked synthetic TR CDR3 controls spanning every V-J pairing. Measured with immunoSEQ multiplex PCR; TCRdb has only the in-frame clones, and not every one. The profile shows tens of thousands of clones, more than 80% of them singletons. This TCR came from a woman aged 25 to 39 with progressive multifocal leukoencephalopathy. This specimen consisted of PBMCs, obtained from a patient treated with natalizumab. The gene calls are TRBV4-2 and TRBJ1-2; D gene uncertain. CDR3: CASSQDMGNGYTF. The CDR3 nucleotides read TGTGCCAGCAGCCAAGATATGGGAAATGGCTACACCTTC.